The present T cell receptor beta chain was sequenced within a study of shared clonotypes between healthy human individuals. Assay used: immunoSEQ multiplex PCR; TCRdb lists only in-frame clones, some missing. In the table there are approximately 590,000 clones, nearly 97% of which are singletons. J was trimmed by 4 bases and V by 4 bases; bases with no gene match: 9. The CDR3 has 17 residues. The germline CDR1 and CDR2 sequences are SEHNR and FQNEAQ (reference sequence). CD45RO-negative, CCR7-positively selected cells formed the naive CD8 fraction, excluding terminally differentiated effector memory CD45RA+ cells.

The specimen was naive CD8+ T cells sorted from blood. This TCR was recovered from a woman aged 30 to 39 in good health. The chain is built from TRBV7-9 and TRBJ2-2; TRBD2 matches at 10 bases. CDR3 nucleotide sequence: TGTGCCAGCAGCTCAAGAACTAGCGGGATCGGCACCGGGGAGCTGTTTTTT. Encoded protein: CASSSRTSGIGTGELFF.